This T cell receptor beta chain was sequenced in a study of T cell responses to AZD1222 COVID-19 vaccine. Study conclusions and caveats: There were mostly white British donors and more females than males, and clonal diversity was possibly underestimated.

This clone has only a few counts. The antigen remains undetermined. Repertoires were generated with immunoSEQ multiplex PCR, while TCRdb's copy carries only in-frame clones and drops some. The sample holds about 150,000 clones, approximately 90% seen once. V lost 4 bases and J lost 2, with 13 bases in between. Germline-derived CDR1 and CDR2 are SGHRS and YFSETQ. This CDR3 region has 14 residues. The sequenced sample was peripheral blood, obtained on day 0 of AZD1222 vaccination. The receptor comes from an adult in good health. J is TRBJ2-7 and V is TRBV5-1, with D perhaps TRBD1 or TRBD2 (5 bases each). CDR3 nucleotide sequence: TGCGCCAGCAGCCCTGAAATGGGACCCTACGAGCAGTACTTC. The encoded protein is CASSPEMGPYEQYF. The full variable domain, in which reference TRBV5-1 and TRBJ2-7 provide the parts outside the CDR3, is KAGVTQTPRYLIKTRGQQVTLSCSPISGHRSVSWYQQTPGQGLQFLFEYFSETQRNKGNFPGRFSGRQFSNSRSEMNVSTLELGDSALYLCASSPEMGPYEQYFGPGTRLTVT.